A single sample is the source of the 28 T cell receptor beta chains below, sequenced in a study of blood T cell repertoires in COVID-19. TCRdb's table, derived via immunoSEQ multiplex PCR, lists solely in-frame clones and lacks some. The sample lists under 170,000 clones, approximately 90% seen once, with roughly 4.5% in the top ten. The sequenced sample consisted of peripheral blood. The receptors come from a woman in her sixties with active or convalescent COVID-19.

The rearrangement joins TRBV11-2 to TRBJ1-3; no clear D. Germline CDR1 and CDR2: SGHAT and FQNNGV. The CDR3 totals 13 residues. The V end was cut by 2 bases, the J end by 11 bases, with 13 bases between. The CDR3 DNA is TGTGCCAGCAGCTTATGGGGAGAACGGTCCATATATTTT. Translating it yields CASSLWGERSIYF.

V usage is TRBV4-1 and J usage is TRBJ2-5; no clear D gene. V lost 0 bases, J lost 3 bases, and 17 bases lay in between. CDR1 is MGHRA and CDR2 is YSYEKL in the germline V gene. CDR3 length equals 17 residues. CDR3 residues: CASSQDPAFRVEETQYF. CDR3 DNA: TGCGCCAGCAGCCAAGATCCCGCGTTTAGAGTCGAAGAGACCCAGTACTTC.

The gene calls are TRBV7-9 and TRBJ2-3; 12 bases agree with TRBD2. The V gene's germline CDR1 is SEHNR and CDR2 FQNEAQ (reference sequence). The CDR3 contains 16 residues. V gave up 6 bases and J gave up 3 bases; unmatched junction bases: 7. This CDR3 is CASRAPTSGGTDTQYF. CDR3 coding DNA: TGTGCCAGCAGAGCTCCGACTAGCGGGGGTACAGATACGCAGTATTTT. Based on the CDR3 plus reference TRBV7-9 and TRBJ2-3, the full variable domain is DTGVSQNPRHKITKRGQNVTFRCDPISEHNRLYWYRQTLGQGPEFLTYFQNEAQLEKSRLLSDRFSAERPKGSFSTLEIQRTEQGDSAMYLCASRAPTSGGTDTQYFGPGTRLTVL.

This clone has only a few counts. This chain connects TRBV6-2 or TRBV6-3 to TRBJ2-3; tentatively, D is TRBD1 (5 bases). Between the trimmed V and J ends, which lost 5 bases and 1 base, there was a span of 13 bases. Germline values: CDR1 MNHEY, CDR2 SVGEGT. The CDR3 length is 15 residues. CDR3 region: CASSTLLTGTDTQYF. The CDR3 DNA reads TGTGCCAGCAGTACATTACTGACAGGCACAGATACGCAGTATTTT.

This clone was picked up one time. In nucleotides, the CDR3 is TGTGCCAGCAGCGTAGTAGGGACAGGGGGCTATGGCTACACCTTC. As protein: CASSVVGTGGYGYTF. The chain has TRBV9 and TRBJ1-2; 11 nucleotides line up with TRBD1. V dropped 0 bases and J dropped 4; count of bases not matched to a gene: 2. The CDR3 contains 15 residues. Germline assignment: CDR1 SGDLS and CDR2 YYNGEE. The variable domain in full, with the rest retrieved from reference TRBV9 and TRBJ1-2, is DSGVTQTPKHLITATGQRVTLRCSPRSGDLSVYWYQQSLDQGLQFLIQYYNGEERAKGNILERFSAQQFPDLHSELNLSSLELGDSALYFCASSVVGTGGYGYTFGSGTRLTVV.

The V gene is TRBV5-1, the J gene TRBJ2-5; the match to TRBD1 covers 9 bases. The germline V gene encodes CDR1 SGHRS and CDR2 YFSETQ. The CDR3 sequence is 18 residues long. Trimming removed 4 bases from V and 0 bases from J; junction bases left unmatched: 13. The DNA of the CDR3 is TGCGCCAGCAGCCCCGGACAGGGGAACAACATGTACCAAGAGACCCAGTACTTC. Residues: CASSPGQGNNMYQETQYF.

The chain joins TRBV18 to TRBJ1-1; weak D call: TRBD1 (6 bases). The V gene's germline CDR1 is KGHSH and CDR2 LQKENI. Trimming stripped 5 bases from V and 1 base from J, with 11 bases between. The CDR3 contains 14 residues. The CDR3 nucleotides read TGTGCCAGCTCATACAGGGAAACGAACACTGAAGCTTTCTTT. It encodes CASSYRETNTEAFF. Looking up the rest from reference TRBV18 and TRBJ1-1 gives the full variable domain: NAGVMQNPRHLVRRRGQEARLRCSPMKGHSHVYWYRQLPEEGLKFMVYLQKENIIDESGMPKERFSAEFPKEGPSILRIQQVVRGDSAAYFCASSYRETNTEAFFGQGTRLTVV.

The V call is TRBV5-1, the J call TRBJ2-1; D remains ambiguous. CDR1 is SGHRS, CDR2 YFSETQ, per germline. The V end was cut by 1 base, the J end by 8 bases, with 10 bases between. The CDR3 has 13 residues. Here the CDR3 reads CASSLTQLDEQFF. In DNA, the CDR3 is TGCGCCAGCAGCTTGACTCAATTGGATGAGCAGTTCTTC.

The CDR3: CASSLGVQGATNEKLFF. The CDR3 DNA reads TGTGCCAGCAGCTTAGGCGTACAGGGGGCAACTAATGAAAAACTGTTTTTT. The chain has TRBV7-9 and TRBJ1-4; 8 bases line up with TRBD1. V gave up 1 base and J gave up 0 bases; unmatched junction bases: 4. The CDR3 spans 17 residues. From germline, CDR1 is SEHNR and CDR2 FQNEAQ (reference sequence).

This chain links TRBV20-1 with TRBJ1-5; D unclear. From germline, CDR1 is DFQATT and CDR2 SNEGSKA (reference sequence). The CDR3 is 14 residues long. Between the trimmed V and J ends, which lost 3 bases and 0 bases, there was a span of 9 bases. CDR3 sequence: CSASSPNSNQPQHF. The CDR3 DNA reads TGCAGTGCTAGTTCCCCCAATAGCAATCAGCCCCAGCATTTT.

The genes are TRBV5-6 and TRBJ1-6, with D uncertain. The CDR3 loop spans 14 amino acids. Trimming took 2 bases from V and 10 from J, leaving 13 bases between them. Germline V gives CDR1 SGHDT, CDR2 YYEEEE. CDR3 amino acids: CASSFAEGLSPLHF. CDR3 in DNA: TGTGCCAGCAGCTTCGCAGAGGGTTTGTCACCCCTCCACTTT.

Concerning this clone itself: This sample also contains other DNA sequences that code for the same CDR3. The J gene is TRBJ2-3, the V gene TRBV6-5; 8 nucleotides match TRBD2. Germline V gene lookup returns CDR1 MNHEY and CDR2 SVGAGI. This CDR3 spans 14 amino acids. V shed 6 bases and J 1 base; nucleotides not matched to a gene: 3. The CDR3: CASSFSGGTDTQYF. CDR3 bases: TGTGCCAGCAGCTTTAGCGGGGGCACAGATACGCAGTATTTT.

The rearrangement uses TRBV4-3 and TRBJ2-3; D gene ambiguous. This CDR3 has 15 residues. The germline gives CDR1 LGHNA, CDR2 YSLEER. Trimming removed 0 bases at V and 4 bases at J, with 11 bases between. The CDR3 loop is CASSQDNRFADTQYF. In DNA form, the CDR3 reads TGCGCCAGCAGCCAAGACAATAGATTTGCAGATACGCAGTATTTT.

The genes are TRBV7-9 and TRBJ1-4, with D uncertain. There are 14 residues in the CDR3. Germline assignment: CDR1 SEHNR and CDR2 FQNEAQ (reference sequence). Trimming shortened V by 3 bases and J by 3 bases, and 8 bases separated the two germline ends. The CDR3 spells CASSLNGANEKLFF. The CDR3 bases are TGTGCCAGCAGCTTGAACGGTGCTAATGAAAAACTGTTTTTT.

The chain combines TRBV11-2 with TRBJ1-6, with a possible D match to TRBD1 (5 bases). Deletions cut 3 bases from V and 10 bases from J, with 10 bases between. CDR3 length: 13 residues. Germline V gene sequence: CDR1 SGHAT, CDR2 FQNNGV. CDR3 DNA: TGTGCCAGCAGCTTCAGGGATGGCTCACCCCTCCACTTT. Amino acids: CASSFRDGSPLHF.

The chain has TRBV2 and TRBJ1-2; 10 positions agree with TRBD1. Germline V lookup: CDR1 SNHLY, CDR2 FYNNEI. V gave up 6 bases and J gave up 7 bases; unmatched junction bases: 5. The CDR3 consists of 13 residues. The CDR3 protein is CASSRGQGSGYTF. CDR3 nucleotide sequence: TGTGCCAGCAGCCGGGGACAGGGGTCTGGCTACACCTTC.

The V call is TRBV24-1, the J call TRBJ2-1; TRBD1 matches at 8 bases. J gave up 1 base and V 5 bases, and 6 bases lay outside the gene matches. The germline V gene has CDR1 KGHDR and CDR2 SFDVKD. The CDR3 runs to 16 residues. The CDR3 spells CATSASGQGSYNEQFF. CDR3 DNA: TGTGCCACCAGTGCTTCCGGACAGGGTTCCTACAATGAGCAGTTCTTC.

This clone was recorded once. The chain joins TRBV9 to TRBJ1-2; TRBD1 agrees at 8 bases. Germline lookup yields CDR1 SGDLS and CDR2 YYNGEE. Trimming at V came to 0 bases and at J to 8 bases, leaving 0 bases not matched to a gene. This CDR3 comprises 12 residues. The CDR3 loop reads CASSVAGGGYTF. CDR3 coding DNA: TGTGCCAGCAGCGTAGCAGGGGGCGGCTACACCTTC.

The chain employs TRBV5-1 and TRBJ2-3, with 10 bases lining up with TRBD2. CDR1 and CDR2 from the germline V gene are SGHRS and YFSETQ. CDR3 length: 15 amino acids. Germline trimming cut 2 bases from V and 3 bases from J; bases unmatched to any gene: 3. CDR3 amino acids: CASSFTSGTTDTQYF. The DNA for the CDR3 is TGCGCCAGCAGCTTTACTAGCGGGACTACAGATACGCAGTATTTT.

CDR3 bases: TGTGCCACCAGTTACAGGGTTGGTCAGCCCCAGCATTTT. Its protein product is CATSYRVGQPQHF. V gene TRBV24-1 combines with J gene TRBJ1-5; D perhaps matches TRBD1 (6 bases). Trimming pared 6 bases from V and 6 bases from J, leaving 11 bases between. This CDR3 has 13 amino acids. Germline values: CDR1 KGHDR, CDR2 SFDVKD.

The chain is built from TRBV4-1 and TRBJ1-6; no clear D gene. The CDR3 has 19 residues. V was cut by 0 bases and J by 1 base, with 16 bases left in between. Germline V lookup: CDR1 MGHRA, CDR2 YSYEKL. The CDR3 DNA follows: TGCGCCAGCAGCCAAGATATCGTCAGGCGAAGGTCCTATAATTCACCCCTCCACTTT. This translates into CASSQDIVRRRSYNSPLHF.

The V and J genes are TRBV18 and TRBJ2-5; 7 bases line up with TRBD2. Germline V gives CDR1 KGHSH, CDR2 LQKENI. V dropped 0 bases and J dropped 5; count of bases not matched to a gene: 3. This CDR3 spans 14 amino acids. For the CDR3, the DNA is TGTGCCAGCTCACCACCGCGGGGGAGGGAGACCCAGTACTTC. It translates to CASSPPRGRETQYF.

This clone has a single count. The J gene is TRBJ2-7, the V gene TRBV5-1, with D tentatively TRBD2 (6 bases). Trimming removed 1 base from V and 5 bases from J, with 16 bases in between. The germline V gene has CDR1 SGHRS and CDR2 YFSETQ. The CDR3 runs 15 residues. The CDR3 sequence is CASSLQRSRGDEQYF. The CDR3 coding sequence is TGCGCCAGCAGCTTGCAAAGGTCCCGCGGGGACGAGCAGTACTTC.

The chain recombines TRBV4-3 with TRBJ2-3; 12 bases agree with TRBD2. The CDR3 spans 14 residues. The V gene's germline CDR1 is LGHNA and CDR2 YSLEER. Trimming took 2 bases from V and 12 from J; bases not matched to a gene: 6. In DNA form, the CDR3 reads TGCGCCAGCAGCCAACAGTCTAGCGGGGGGGCCCAGTATTTT. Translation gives CASSQQSSGGAQYF.

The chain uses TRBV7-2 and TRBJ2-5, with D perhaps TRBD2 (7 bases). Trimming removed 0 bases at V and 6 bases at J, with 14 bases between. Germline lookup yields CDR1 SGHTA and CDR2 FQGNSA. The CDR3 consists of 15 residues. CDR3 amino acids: CASSLAFEGGKTQYF. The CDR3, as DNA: TGTGCCAGCAGCTTAGCTTTTGAGGGGGGGAAGACCCAGTACTTC.

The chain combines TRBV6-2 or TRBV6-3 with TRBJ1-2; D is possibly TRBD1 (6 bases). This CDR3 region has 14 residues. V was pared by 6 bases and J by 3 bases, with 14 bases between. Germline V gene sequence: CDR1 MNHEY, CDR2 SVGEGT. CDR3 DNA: TGTGCCAGCAGCCTACAGGGCTATGACTATGGCTACACCTTC. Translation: CASSLQGYDYGYTF.

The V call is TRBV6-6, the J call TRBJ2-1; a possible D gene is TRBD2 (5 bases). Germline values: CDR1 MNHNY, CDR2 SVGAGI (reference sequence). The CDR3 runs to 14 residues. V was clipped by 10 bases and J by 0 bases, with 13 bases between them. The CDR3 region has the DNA TGTGCCACCCAAACTGGGAGCTCCTACAATGAGCAGTTCTTC. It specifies CATQTGSSYNEQFF.

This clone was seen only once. DNA of the CDR3: TGTGCCATTCAACAGGGGCAGGATGAAAAACTGTTTTTT. It translates to CAIQQGQDEKLFF. V usage is TRBV10-3 and J usage is TRBJ1-4; 7 bases match TRBD1. From germline, CDR1 is ENHRY and CDR2 SYGVKD. The CDR3 covers 13 residues. After removal of 9 bases from V and 6 bases from J, the junction contained 7 bases not matched to a gene.